Each of the 7 T cell receptor beta chains below was sequenced from the same sample in a study of neoadjuvant nivolumab and ipilimumab in lung cancer. Here immunoSEQ multiplex PCR was the method, and the copy in TCRdb shows in-frame clones only, minus some. The profile shows 40,000 to 60,000 clones, more than 85% of them singletons. The source material was blood, sampled before neoadjuvant nivolumab, alone or with ipilimumab. These receptor sequences come from an adult with non-small cell lung cancer. Some clones in this sample may be carry-over from other donors' samples.

This chain uses TRBV5-4 with TRBJ1-4; possible D gene TRBD1, 5 bases. CDR1 and CDR2 from the germline V gene are SGHNT and YYREEE (reference sequence). This CDR3 is built from 14 residues. Trimming cost V 0 bases and J 6 bases, with 9 bases left between them. In DNA form, the CDR3 reads TGTGCCAGCAGCTTGGAGGGGCTGGATGAAAAACTGTTTTTT. Translation: CASSLEGLDEKLFF.

The gene calls are TRBV11-1 and TRBJ2-1, with TRBD2 identical over 11 bases. Looked up from germline, CDR1 is SGHAT and CDR2 is FQDESV (reference sequence). The length of the CDR3 is 15 residues. Unmatched junction bases numbered 5, after V lost 5 bases and J lost 5 bases. CDR3 amino acids: CASSRTTSGNNEQFF. In DNA form, the CDR3 reads TGTGCCAGCAGCCGTACGACTAGCGGGAACAATGAGCAGTTCTTC. The full variable domain, completed using reference TRBV11-1 and TRBJ2-1, is EAEVAQSPRYKITEKSQAVAFWCDPISGHATLYWYRQILGQGPELLVQFQDESVVDDSQLPKDRFSAERLKGVDSTLKIQPAELGDSAMYLCASSRTTSGNNEQFFGPGTRLTVL.

The V call is TRBV4-3, the J call TRBJ1-5; D is undetermined. V lost 0 bases and J lost 2, with 8 bases in between. The CDR3 is made up of 15 amino acids. Germline V gene sequence: CDR1 LGHNA, CDR2 YSLEER. In nucleotides, the CDR3 is TGCGCCAGCAGCCAAGATCCGGGCGGCAATCAGCCCCAGCATTTT. It codes for CASSQDPGGNQPQHF.

V is TRBV30 and J is TRBJ2-7, with a possible D match to TRBD2 (6 bases). Germline V CDR1 and CDR2: GTSNPN, SVGIG (reference sequence). Between the trimmed V and J ends, which lost 8 bases and 3 bases, there was a span of 20 bases. The CDR3 contains 14 residues. CDR3 nucleotide sequence: TGTGCCCGGAAGCCCGTAGCGGACCTCTACGAGCAGTACTTC. Its protein product is CARKPVADLYEQYF.

The V call is TRBV5-1, the J call TRBJ2-3; a weak D match, TRBD2 (5 bases). Looked up from germline, CDR1 is SGHRS and CDR2 is YFSETQ. Trimming left V 2 bases short and J 8 bases short, with 6 bases between. The length of the CDR3 is 11 residues. This chain's CDR3 is CASSLSGTQYF. CDR3 DNA sequence: TGCGCCAGCAGCTTAAGCGGTACGCAGTATTTT.

CDR3 in amino acids: CASSPIETQYF. DNA for the CDR3: TGTGCCAGCAGTCCGATTGAGACCCAGTACTTC. The chain employs TRBV2 and TRBJ2-5; no clear D gene. This CDR3 comprises 11 residues. The germline CDR1 and CDR2 sequences are SNHLY and FYNNEI. V was clipped by 5 bases and J by 5 bases, with 6 bases between them. Variable domain in full (rest from reference TRBV2 and TRBJ2-5): EPEVTQTPSHQVTQMGQEVILRCVPISNHLYFYWYRQILGQKVEFLVSFYNNEISEKSEIFDDQFSVERPDGSNFTLKIRSTKLEDSAMYFCASSPIETQYFGPGTRLLVL.

The chain combines TRBV7-2 with TRBJ2-2; 7 bases map to TRBD2. The CDR3 spans 16 residues. V lost 4 bases and J lost 4; bases outside the gene matches: 9. Germline V lookup: CDR1 SGHTA, CDR2 FQGNSA. The CDR3 nucleotides read TGTGCCAGCAGCTCATATCTAGCGGTTAGCACCGGGGAGCTGTTTTTT. Translation: CASSSYLAVSTGELFF.